The next 19 T cell receptor beta chains were all read from a single sample in a study of blood T cell repertoires in COVID-19. Assay used: immunoSEQ multiplex PCR; TCRdb lists only in-frame clones, some missing. The sample consists of more than 55,000 clones, roughly nine tenths of them appearing once. The sample comprised peripheral blood. The receptors here all came from a woman aged 55-69 years with COVID-19, enrolled during active disease.

V is TRBV3-1 (or the pseudogene TRBV3-2) and J is TRBJ1-2; 7 bases agree with TRBD1. CDR1 and CDR2 from the germline V gene are LGHDT and YNNKEL (reference sequence). V was pared by 4 bases and J by 5 bases, with 10 bases of the junction left unmatched. The CDR3 is 15 residues long. CDR3: CASSPSRQGGYGYTF. The CDR3 coding sequence is TGTGCCAGCAGCCCGAGCCGACAGGGCGGGTATGGCTACACCTTC.

On this clone itself: At one end the junction does not follow the germline gene, possibly because of a read error. This chain joins TRBV11-3 and TRBJ2-7; D is perhaps TRBD2 (6 bases). The germline gives CDR1 SGHNT, CDR2 YENEEA. This CDR3 comprises 15 residues. CDR3 sequence: CASSLGGDVGFEQCF. The CDR3 region has the DNA TGTGCCAGCAGCTTAGGGGGGGATGTCGGGTTCGAGCAGTGCTTC.

The chain joins TRBV5-4 to TRBJ1-2; the D gene is possibly TRBD1 (6 bases). The germline V gene encodes CDR1 SGHNT and CDR2 YYREEE (reference sequence). The V gene lost 7 bases and the J gene lost 3 bases, with 10 bases spanning the gap. CDR3 length equals 12 residues. The CDR3 region has the DNA TGTGCCAGCCCGGGGGGCGACTATGGCTACACCTTC. Its protein is CASPGGDYGYTF.

This chain connects TRBV10-3 to TRBJ2-7, with D perhaps matching TRBD2 (6 bases). V was shortened by 10 bases and J by 6 bases, with 19 bases between the two germline ends. The CDR3 contains 13 residues. Germline V gene sequence: CDR1 ENHRY, CDR2 SYGVKD. The CDR3 reads CASGTPNLPEQYF. The CDR3 DNA reads TGTGCCAGCGGGACTCCGAATCTCCCCGAGCAGTACTTC.

The rearrangement uses TRBV3-1 (or the pseudogene TRBV3-2) and TRBJ1-1; 8 bases fit TRBD1. There are 16 residues in the CDR3. J was trimmed by 4 bases and V by 0 bases; bases with no gene match: 7. Germline-derived CDR1 and CDR2 are LGHDT and YNNKEL (reference sequence). The CDR3 here is CASSQDTGGLLTEAFF. CDR3 DNA sequence: TGTGCCAGCAGCCAAGATACAGGGGGGCTTCTCACTGAAGCTTTCTTT.

The rearrangement links TRBV9 to TRBJ2-1; 10 bases align to TRBD2. The trim removed 4 bases at V and 4 bases at J, leaving 5 bases unmatched. The CDR3 totals 15 residues. Germline CDR1 and CDR2: SGDLS and YYNGEE. CDR3 protein: CASSSSSGSYNEQFF. As DNA, the CDR3 is TGTGCCAGCAGCTCCTCTAGCGGGAGTTACAATGAGCAGTTCTTC.

The chain joins TRBV24-1 to TRBJ2-2; 9 bases are shared with TRBD2. Germline V gene lookup returns CDR1 KGHDR and CDR2 SFDVKD. CDR3 length equals 14 residues. V shed 9 bases and J 7 bases; nucleotides not matched to a gene: 8. In nucleotides, the CDR3 is TGTGCCACCGAGGTAGCGGGAGACGGCGGGGAGCTGTTTTTT. Amino acids: CATEVAGDGGELFF.

The chain's CDR3 is CASSQGSSGTYEQYF. The CDR3, as DNA: TGCGCCAGCAGCCAAGGTTCTAGCGGAACCTACGAGCAGTACTTC. This chain connects TRBV4-3 to TRBJ2-7; 7 bases match TRBD2. The CDR3 contains 15 residues. Germline V lookup: CDR1 LGHNA, CDR2 YSLEER. V trimming: 1 base; J trimming: 2 bases; junction bases outside the gene matches: 5.

The rearrangement links TRBV7-2 to TRBJ2-1; TRBD1 is a possible D gene (5 bases). Trimming removed 2 bases at V and 0 bases at J, with 5 bases between. Germline V gene lookup returns CDR1 SGHTA and CDR2 FQGNSA. The CDR3 length is 14 residues. The CDR3 DNA sequence: TGTGCCAGCAGCTTACAGGGCTCCTACAATGAGCAGTTCTTC. As protein: CASSLQGSYNEQFF.

The J gene is TRBJ1-1, the V gene TRBV27, with 8 bases fitting TRBD1. The CDR3 covers 14 residues. V lost 5 bases, J lost 5 bases, and 7 bases stayed unmatched. The germline V gene has CDR1 MNHEY and CDR2 SMNVEV (reference sequence). The CDR3 loop reads CASSPRQGRTEAFF. In DNA, the CDR3 is TGTGCCAGCAGTCCGAGACAGGGGAGGACTGAAGCTTTCTTT.

This chain uses TRBV3-1 (or the pseudogene TRBV3-2) with TRBJ1-5; no firm D call. This CDR3 is 15 amino acids long. Trimming took off 3 bases at V and 0 bases at J, with 9 bases between the two ends. Germline assignment: CDR1 LGHDT and CDR2 YNNKEL (reference sequence). CDR3 residues: CASSQFSDSNQPQHF. CDR3 in DNA: TGTGCCAGCAGCCAGTTCTCAGATAGCAATCAGCCCCAGCATTTT.

The V call is TRBV2, the J call TRBJ1-1; TRBD1 might be the D (6 bases). CDR1 is SNHLY and CDR2 is FYNNEI in the germline V gene. The CDR3 has 16 amino acids. V was clipped by 10 bases and J by 1 base, with 22 bases between them. CDR3 residues: CAIILPLLGQNTEAFF. As DNA, the CDR3 is TGTGCCATTATTTTGCCCCTCTTGGGACAGAACACTGAAGCTTTCTTT.

The chain recombines TRBV7-9 with TRBJ2-1; 12 bases align to TRBD2. The germline CDR1 and CDR2 sequences are SEHNR and FQNEAQ (reference sequence). With 5 bases clipped from V and 5 bases from J, the junction kept 13 bases outside the gene matches. The CDR3 sequence is 18 residues long. The CDR3 loop is CASSPVLAGGPMNNEQFF. In DNA form, the CDR3 reads TGTGCCAGCAGCCCCGTGCTAGCGGGAGGGCCAATGAACAATGAGCAGTTCTTC.

Only a few counts were recorded for this clone. The gene calls are TRBV27 and TRBJ2-7, with 7 bases identical to TRBD2. V dropped 3 bases and J dropped 0; count of bases not matched to a gene: 8. Germline-derived CDR1 and CDR2 are MNHEY and SMNVEV (reference sequence). The CDR3 spans 16 residues. CDR3 sequence reads: CASSLGGASISYEQYF. CDR3 DNA sequence: TGTGCCAGCAGTTTGGGAGGGGCCAGTATCTCCTACGAGCAGTACTTC.

The chain links TRBV19 to TRBJ1-6; 9 nucleotides line up with TRBD1. The CDR3 covers 20 residues. The germline gives CDR1 LNHDA, CDR2 SQIVND (reference sequence). J was trimmed by 0 bases and V by 3 bases; bases with no gene match: 12. This CDR3 is CASSIARHRGPSSYNSPLHF. CDR3 nucleotide sequence: TGTGCCAGTAGTATCGCCCGGCACAGGGGGCCAAGCTCCTATAATTCACCCCTCCACTTT.

CDR3 residues: CASGFPGGNYGYTF. CDR3 in DNA: TGTGCTAGTGGTTTCCCAGGGGGTAACTATGGCTACACCTTC. The chain has TRBV12-5 and TRBJ1-2; 7 bases fit TRBD1. The V gene's germline CDR1 is LGHNT and CDR2 FRNRAP. CDR3 length equals 14 residues. Trimming removed 3 bases from V and 1 base from J; junction bases left unmatched: 2.

The V gene is TRBV7-2, the J gene TRBJ2-5; 7 nucleotides match TRBD2. Germline lookup yields CDR1 SGHTA and CDR2 FQGNSA. V lost 5 bases to trimming and J lost 0 bases; unmatched junction nucleotides: 6. The CDR3 is made up of 15 amino acids. The CDR3 bases are TGTGCCAGCAGCCCCTGGGGACTAAACCAAGAGACCCAGTACTTC. It specifies CASSPWGLNQETQYF.

The chain links TRBV18 to TRBJ1-4; D is ambiguous. Germline loops: CDR1 KGHSH, CDR2 LQKENI. Between the trimmed V and J ends, which lost 3 bases and 2 bases, there was a span of 7 bases. This CDR3 is built from 14 residues. As DNA, the CDR3 is TGTGCCAGCTCACCCTCCACTACTAATGAAAAACTGTTTTTT. Residues: CASSPSTTNEKLFF. Using reference TRBV18 and TRBJ1-4 for the parts outside the CDR3, the full variable domain is NAGVMQNPRHLVRRRGQEARLRCSPMKGHSHVYWYRQLPEEGLKFMVYLQKENIIDESGMPKERFSAEFPKEGPSILRIQQVVRGDSAAYFCASSPSTTNEKLFFGSGTQLSVL.

A few counts support this clone. The V call is TRBV5-1, the J call TRBJ1-5; 7 positions agree with TRBD1. Per the germline V gene, CDR1 is SGHRS and CDR2 is YFSETQ. The J segment lost 3 bases and the V segment lost 4 bases, leaving 7 bases of the junction unmatched. The length of the CDR3 is 15 residues. The CDR3 DNA reads TGCGCCAGCAGCCGGGGTGACAGGGACAATCAGCCCCAGCATTTT. Protein: CASSRGDRDNQPQHF.